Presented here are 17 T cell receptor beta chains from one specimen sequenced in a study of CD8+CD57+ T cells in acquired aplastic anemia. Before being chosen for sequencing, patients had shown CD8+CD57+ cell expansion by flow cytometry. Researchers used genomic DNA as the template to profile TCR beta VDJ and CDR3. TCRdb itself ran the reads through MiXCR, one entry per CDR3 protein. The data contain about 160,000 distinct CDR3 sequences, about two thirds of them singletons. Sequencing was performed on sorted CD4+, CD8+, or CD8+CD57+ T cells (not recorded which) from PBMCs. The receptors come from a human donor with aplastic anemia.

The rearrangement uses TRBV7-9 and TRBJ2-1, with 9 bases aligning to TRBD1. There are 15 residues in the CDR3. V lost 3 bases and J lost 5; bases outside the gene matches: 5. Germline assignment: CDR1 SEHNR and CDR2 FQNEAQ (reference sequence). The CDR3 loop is CASSLTGTGNNEQFF. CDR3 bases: TGTGCCAGCAGCTTGACCGGGACAGGGAACAATGAGCAGTTCTTC. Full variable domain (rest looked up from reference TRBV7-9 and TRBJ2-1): DTGVSQNPRHKITKRGQNVTFRCDPISEHNRLYWYRQTLGQGPEFLTYFQNEAQLEKSRLLSDRFSAERPKGSFSTLEIQRTEQGDSAMYLCASSLTGTGNNEQFFGPGTRLTVL.

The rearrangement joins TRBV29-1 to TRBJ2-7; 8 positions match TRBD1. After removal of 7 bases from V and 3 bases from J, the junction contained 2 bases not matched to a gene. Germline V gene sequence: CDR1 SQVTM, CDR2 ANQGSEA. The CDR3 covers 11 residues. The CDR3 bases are TGCAGCGGAGGACAGGGCTACGAGCAGTACTTC. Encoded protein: CSGGQGYEQYF.

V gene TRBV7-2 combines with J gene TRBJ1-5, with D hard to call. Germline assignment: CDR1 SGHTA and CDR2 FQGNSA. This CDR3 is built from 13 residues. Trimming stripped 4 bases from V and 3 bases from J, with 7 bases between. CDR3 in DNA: TGTGCCAGCAGCTCCCAGGCCAATCAGCCCCAGCATTTT. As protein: CASSSQANQPQHF.

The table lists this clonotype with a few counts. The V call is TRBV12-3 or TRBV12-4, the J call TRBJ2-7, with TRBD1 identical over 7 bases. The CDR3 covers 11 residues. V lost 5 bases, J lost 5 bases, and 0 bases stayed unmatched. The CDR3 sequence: CASSDRDEQYF. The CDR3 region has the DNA TGTGCCAGCAGTGACAGGGACGAGCAGTACTTC.

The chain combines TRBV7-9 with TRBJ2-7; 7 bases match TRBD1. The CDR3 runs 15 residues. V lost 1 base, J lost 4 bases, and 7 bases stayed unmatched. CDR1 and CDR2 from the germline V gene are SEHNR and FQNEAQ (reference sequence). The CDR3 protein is CASSLGPGQMYEQYF. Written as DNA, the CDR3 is TGTGCCAGCAGCTTAGGACCGGGACAGATGTACGAGCAGTACTTC. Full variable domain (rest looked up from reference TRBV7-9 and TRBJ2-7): DTGVSQNPRHKITKRGQNVTFRCDPISEHNRLYWYRQTLGQGPEFLTYFQNEAQLEKSRLLSDRFSAERPKGSFSTLEIQRTEQGDSAMYLCASSLGPGQMYEQYFGPGTRLTVT.

CDR3 coding DNA: TGTGCCAGCAGCTTATGGGGGGGGGAGACCCAGTACTTC. It specifies CASSLWGGETQYF. The chain couples TRBV7-3 to TRBJ2-5; 7 nucleotides line up with TRBD2. In germline, CDR1 is SGHTA, CDR2 FQGTGA. J lost 5 bases, V lost 2 bases, and 2 bases had no gene match. The CDR3 totals 13 residues.

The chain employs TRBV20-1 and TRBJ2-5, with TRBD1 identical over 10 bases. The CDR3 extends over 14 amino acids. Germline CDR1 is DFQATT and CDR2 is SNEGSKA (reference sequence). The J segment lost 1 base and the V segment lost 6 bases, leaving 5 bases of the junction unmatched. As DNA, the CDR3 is TGCAGTGCCGGACAGGGGGTAGGCCAAGAGACCCAGTACTTC. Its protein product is CSAGQGVGQETQYF.

The CDR3, as DNA: TGTGCCAGCAGCCTCACAGGGTCTGTTCACTATGGCTACACCTTC. It specifies CASSLTGSVHYGYTF. The chain combines TRBV7-9 with TRBJ1-2; tentatively, D is TRBD1 (6 bases). Germline lookup yields CDR1 SEHNR and CDR2 FQNEAQ (reference sequence). V lost 5 bases and J lost 3, with 16 bases in between. The CDR3 covers 15 residues.

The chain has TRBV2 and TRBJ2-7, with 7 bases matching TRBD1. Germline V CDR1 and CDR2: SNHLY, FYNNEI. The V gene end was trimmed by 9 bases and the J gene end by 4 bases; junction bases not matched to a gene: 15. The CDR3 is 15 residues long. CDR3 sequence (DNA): TGTGCCAGTAGTACTAACAGGGGACCTGGGTACGAGCAGTACTTC. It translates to CASSTNRGPGYEQYF.

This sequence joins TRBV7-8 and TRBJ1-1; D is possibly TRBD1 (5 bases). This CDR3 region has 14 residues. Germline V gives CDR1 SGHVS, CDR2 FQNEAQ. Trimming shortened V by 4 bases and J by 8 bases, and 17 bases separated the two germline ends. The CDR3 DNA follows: TGTGCCAGCAGCTCTCCGGGGCAAAAAGAAGAAGCTTTCTTT. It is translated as CASSSPGQKEEAFF.

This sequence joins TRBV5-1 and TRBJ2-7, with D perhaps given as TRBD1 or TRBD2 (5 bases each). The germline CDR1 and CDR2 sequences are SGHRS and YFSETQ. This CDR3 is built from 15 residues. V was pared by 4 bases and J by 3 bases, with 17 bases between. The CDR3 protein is CASSAGPGLSYEQYF. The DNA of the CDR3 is TGCGCCAGCAGCGCGGGCCCAGGGTTAAGCTACGAGCAGTACTTC.

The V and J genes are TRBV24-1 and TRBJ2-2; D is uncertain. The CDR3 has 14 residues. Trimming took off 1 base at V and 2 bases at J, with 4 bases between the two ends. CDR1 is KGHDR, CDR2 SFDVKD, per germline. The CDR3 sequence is CATSDLHNTGELFF. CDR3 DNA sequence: TGTGCCACCAGTGATTTACACAACACCGGGGAGCTGTTTTTT.

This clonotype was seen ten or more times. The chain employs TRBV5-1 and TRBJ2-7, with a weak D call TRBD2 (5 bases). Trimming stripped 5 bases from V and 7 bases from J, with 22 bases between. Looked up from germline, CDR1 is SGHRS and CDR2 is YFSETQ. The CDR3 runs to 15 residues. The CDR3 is CASSYTGINFGEQYF. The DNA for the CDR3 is TGCGCCAGCAGTTACACCGGGATCAACTTTGGGGAGCAGTACTTC.

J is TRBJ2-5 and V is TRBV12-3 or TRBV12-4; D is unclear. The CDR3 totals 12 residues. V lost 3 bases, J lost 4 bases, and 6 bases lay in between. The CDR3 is CASSFSGETQYF. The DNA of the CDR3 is TGTGCCAGCAGTTTTAGTGGAGAGACCCAGTACTTC.

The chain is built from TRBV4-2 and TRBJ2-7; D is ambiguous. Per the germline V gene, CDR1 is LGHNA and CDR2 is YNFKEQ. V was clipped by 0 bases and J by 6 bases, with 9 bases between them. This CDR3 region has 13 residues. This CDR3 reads CASSQDPALEQYF. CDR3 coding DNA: TGTGCCAGCAGCCAAGATCCGGCCCTCGAGCAGTACTTC.

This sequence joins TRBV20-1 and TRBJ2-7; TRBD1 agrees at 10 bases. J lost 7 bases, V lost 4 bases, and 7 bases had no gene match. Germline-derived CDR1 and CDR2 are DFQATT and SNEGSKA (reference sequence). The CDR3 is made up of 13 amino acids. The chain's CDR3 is CSANPGQGFEQYF. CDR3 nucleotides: TGCAGTGCTAATCCGGGACAGGGGTTTGAGCAGTACTTC.

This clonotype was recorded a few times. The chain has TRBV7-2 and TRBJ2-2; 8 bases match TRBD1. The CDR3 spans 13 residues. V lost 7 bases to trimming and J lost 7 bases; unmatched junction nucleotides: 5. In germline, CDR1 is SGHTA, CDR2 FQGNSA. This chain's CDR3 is CASISGGFGELFF. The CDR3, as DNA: TGTGCCAGCATCTCAGGGGGCTTCGGGGAGCTGTTTTTT.